The 30 T cell receptor beta chains below come from one sample, sequenced in a study of stem cell transplantation in POMP-related autoinflammatory disease. TCRdb's copy holds only in-frame clones and misses some; the assay was immunoSEQ multiplex PCR. The sample holds 68,000 or so clones, approximately 90% seen once. The material sequenced was CD4+ T cells from PBMCs, taken after stem cell transplantation. These receptors were taken from a human patient with POMP-related autoinflammation and immune dysregulation (PRAID). The T cells may partly be graft donor cells.

This clone was seen more than once but under ten times. This chain joins TRBV25-1 and TRBJ2-2, with a tentative D call TRBD2 (5 bases). V was trimmed by 3 bases and J by 0 bases, leaving 8 bases between them. The germline CDR1 and CDR2 sequences are MGHDK and SYGVNS. The CDR3 spans 15 residues. CDR3 amino acids: CASSDRRTNTGELFF. DNA for the CDR3: TGTGCCAGCAGTGACAGGAGGACGAACACCGGGGAGCTGTTTTTT.

The chain joins TRBV28 to TRBJ2-7; maybe TRBD2 (5 bases). Trimming stripped 5 bases from V and 1 base from J, with 21 bases between. Germline CDR1 reads MDHEN; CDR2 reads SYDVKM. The CDR3 is made up of 17 amino acids. This chain's CDR3 is CASSPAAGTEASYEQYF. In nucleotides, the CDR3 is TGTGCCAGCAGTCCCGCCGCGGGCACAGAGGCGTCCTACGAGCAGTACTTC.

J is TRBJ2-7 and V is TRBV12-3 or TRBV12-4; 9 positions agree with TRBD1. The CDR3 is made up of 13 amino acids. J was trimmed by 6 bases and V by 6 bases; bases with no gene match: 6. In nucleotides, the CDR3 is TGTGCCAGCAGCCGGGACAGGGTGACCGAGCAGTACGTC. As protein: CASSRDRVTEQYV.

The CDR3 DNA is TGTGCCAGCAGCTTAGTAGAGGAGAGACAGGGAGGGAACACTGAAGCTTTCTTT. Translating it yields CASSLVEERQGGNTEAFF. This rearrangement joins TRBV7-4 to TRBJ1-1; 7 bases are shared with TRBD1. There are 18 residues in the CDR3. Germline-derived CDR1 and CDR2 are SGHVT and SQSDAQ. With 1 base clipped from V and 1 base from J, the junction kept 12 bases outside the gene matches.

The chain carries TRBV5-1 and TRBJ2-2; D is undetermined. CDR3 length: 13 residues. V dropped 0 bases and J dropped 3 bases, with 3 bases sitting between them. Looked up from germline, CDR1 is SGHRS and CDR2 is YFSETQ. The CDR3 spells CASSLEYTGELFF. DNA for the CDR3: TGCGCCAGCAGCTTGGAGTACACCGGGGAGCTGTTTTTT.

The rearrangement links TRBV7-2 to TRBJ1-6, with D hard to call. Trimming removed 2 bases from V and 8 bases from J, with 7 bases in between. Germline lookup yields CDR1 SGHTA and CDR2 FQGNSA. CDR3 length equals 13 residues. The CDR3 nucleotides are TGTGCCAGCAGCTTAAAGGCGGATTCACCCCTCCACTTT. It encodes CASSLKADSPLHF.

This clone was observed once. The gene calls are TRBV15 and TRBJ2-1; 7 bases align to TRBD1. The CDR3 loop spans 14 amino acids. In germline, CDR1 is LNHNV, CDR2 YYDKDF (reference sequence). J lost 9 bases, V lost 4 bases, and 9 bases had no gene match. The CDR3 sequence is CATSIQRQGSEQFF. Here the CDR3 DNA reads TGTGCCACCAGCATCCAAAGACAGGGCAGTGAGCAGTTCTTC.

The V gene is TRBV19, the J gene TRBJ2-7, with TRBD2 matching 9 bases. V was pared by 5 bases and J by 7 bases, with 3 bases of the junction left unmatched. The germline gives CDR1 LNHDA, CDR2 SQIVND (reference sequence). There are 12 residues in the CDR3. The CDR3 DNA reads as TGTGCCAGTAGTTTTGCGGGAGGGGAGCAGTACTTC. Protein sequence: CASSFAGGEQYF.

CDR3 DNA sequence: TGTGCCAGCAGTGACGCGAGGAGTTGCACAGATACGCAGTATTTT. Its translation is CASSDARSCTDTQYF. V and J are TRBV6-4 and TRBJ2-3, with D uncertain. The V gene's germline CDR1 is MRHNA and CDR2 SNTAGT. The CDR3 covers 15 residues. V was cut by 2 bases and J by 1 base, with 10 bases left in between.

The chain carries TRBV29-1 and TRBJ2-7; no firm D call. The V and J ends lost 5 bases and 0 bases respectively, with 11 bases between them. The CDR3 has 13 amino acids. Germline lookup yields CDR1 SQVTM and CDR2 ANQGSEA. CDR3 protein: CSVQSPNSYEQYF. The CDR3 DNA reads TGCAGCGTTCAATCACCTAACTCCTACGAGCAGTACTTC.

The chain combines TRBV6-1 with TRBJ2-5; possible D gene TRBD1, 6 bases. The V and J ends lost 3 bases and 5 bases respectively, with 16 bases between them. Germline V gene data show CDR1 as MNHNS and CDR2 as SASEGT. This CDR3 comprises 15 residues. CDR3 in DNA: TGTGCCAGCAGTGAGGTTTTGCAGGGGTATGAGACCCAGTACTTC. This gives the protein CASSEVLQGYETQYF.

CDR3 in amino acids: CASSFSGRAFYEQYF. DNA of the CDR3: TGTGCCAGCAGCTTCAGCGGGAGGGCCTTTTACGAGCAGTACTTC. The chain recombines TRBV3-1 (or the pseudogene TRBV3-2) with TRBJ2-7; the match to TRBD2 covers 10 bases. This CDR3 has 15 amino acids. CDR1 LGHDT and CDR2 YNNKEL come from the germline V gene (reference sequence). V was pared by 5 bases and J by 4 bases, with 8 bases of the junction left unmatched.

The J gene is TRBJ2-7, the V gene TRBV28; D tentatively fits TRBD1 or TRBD2 (5 bases each). In germline, CDR1 is MDHEN, CDR2 SYDVKM. Trimming took 7 bases from V and 2 from J, leaving 15 bases between them. The CDR3 loop spans 14 amino acids. Written as DNA, the CDR3 is TGTGCCAGCATGAACGTCCGGGACCCCTACGAGCAGTACTTC. Translating it yields CASMNVRDPYEQYF.

J is TRBJ1-1 and V is TRBV3-1 (or the pseudogene TRBV3-2), with D possibly matching TRBD1 (5 bases). Trimming removed 0 bases from V and 9 bases from J, with 14 bases in between. The V gene's germline CDR1 is LGHDT and CDR2 YNNKEL (reference sequence). CDR3 length: 14 residues. CDR3 sequence reads: CASSQDSGAGKAFF. The CDR3 nucleotides are TGTGCCAGCAGCCAAGATAGTGGGGCGGGGAAAGCTTTCTTT.

The chain joins TRBV2 to TRBJ1-2, with 10 bases lining up with TRBD1. Germline V gene sequence: CDR1 SNHLY, CDR2 FYNNEI. The CDR3 covers 15 residues. V trimming: 6 bases; J trimming: 6 bases; junction bases outside the gene matches: 10. The CDR3 region has the DNA TGTGCCAGCAGAAACGTAGGGACAGGGGCACATGGCTACACCTTC. Residues: CASRNVGTGAHGYTF.

The chain links TRBV2 to TRBJ2-2, with D unresolved. The CDR3 has 12 residues. The germline CDR1 and CDR2 sequences are SNHLY and FYNNEI. Trimming removed 4 bases from V and 6 bases from J, with 6 bases in between. For the CDR3, the DNA is TGTGCCAGCAGTGCGCACGCCGGGGAGCTGTTTTTT. Translated, it gives CASSAHAGELFF.

The V call is TRBV28, the J call TRBJ1-1; the match to TRBD1 covers 7 bases. In germline, CDR1 is MDHEN, CDR2 SYDVKM. This CDR3 contains 16 residues. Unmatched junction bases numbered 13, after V lost 6 bases and J lost 3 bases. CDR3: CASRSQTQGRYTEAFF. The CDR3 DNA sequence: TGTGCCAGCAGATCCCAAACACAGGGGCGGTACACTGAAGCTTTCTTT.

The chain recombines TRBV28 with TRBJ2-6; D is uncertain. Trimming took 9 bases from V and 2 from J, leaving 8 bases between them. The CDR3 has 13 amino acids. Germline-derived CDR1 and CDR2 are MDHEN and SYDVKM. CDR3 protein: CASTTPGANVLTF. CDR3 DNA sequence: TGTGCCAGTACGACCCCTGGGGCCAACGTCCTGACTTTC. Full variable domain (missing parts from reference TRBV28 and TRBJ2-6): DVKVTQSSRYLVKRTGEKVFLECVQDMDHENMFWYRQDPGLGLRLIYFSYDVKMKEKGDIPEGYSVSREKKERFSLILESASTNQTSMYLCASTTPGANVLTFGAGSRLTVL.

The CDR3: CASSSLLTGTVYF. In nucleotides, the CDR3 is TGTGCCAGCAGCTCCCTCCTGACCGGGACAGTGTACTTC. This rearrangement joins TRBV11-2 to TRBJ2-4; 7 bases map to TRBD1. In germline, CDR1 is SGHAT, CDR2 FQNNGV. V trimming: 4 bases; J trimming: 15 bases; junction bases outside the gene matches: 12. The CDR3 covers 13 residues.

The V gene is TRBV24-1, the J gene TRBJ1-5, with D uncertain. The V and J ends lost 2 bases and 3 bases respectively, with 7 bases between them. Germline values: CDR1 KGHDR, CDR2 SFDVKD. The CDR3 spans 14 residues. CDR3 protein: CATSDSQNNQPQHF. The CDR3 DNA reads as TGTGCCACCAGTGATTCCCAGAACAATCAGCCCCAGCATTTT.

V usage is TRBV15 and J usage is TRBJ1-3; D not resolved. Germline-derived CDR1 and CDR2 are LNHNV and YYDKDF (reference sequence). The ends were cut back, 1 base at V and 0 bases at J, with 16 bases in the middle. CDR3 length: 18 residues. CDR3 DNA sequence: TGTGCCACCAGCAGAGGCCATCCAACCTGGGGCTCTGGAAACACCATATATTTT. Protein product: CATSRGHPTWGSGNTIYF.

This sequence joins TRBV28 and TRBJ2-5; 9 nucleotides align to TRBD2. CDR1 and CDR2 (germline): MDHEN, SYDVKM. The CDR3 is 16 residues long. After removal of 4 bases from V and 5 bases from J, the junction contained 11 bases not matched to a gene. The CDR3 spells CASSSKRGAKQETQYF. DNA for the CDR3: TGTGCCAGCAGTTCCAAGCGGGGGGCAAAACAGGAGACCCAGTACTTC.

V usage is TRBV19 and J usage is TRBJ1-2; the D is unclear. The germline CDR1 and CDR2 sequences are LNHDA and SQIVND (reference sequence). V was trimmed by 5 bases and J by 6 bases, leaving 19 bases between them. This CDR3 region has 15 residues. The CDR3 sequence: CASSSWSRDFNGYTF. CDR3 DNA: TGTGCCAGTAGTTCATGGTCAAGGGATTTTAATGGCTACACCTTC.

The gene calls are TRBV3-1 (or the pseudogene TRBV3-2) and TRBJ2-7; possibly TRBD1 for D (6 bases). From germline, CDR1 is LGHDT and CDR2 YNNKEL (reference sequence). The CDR3 length is 15 residues. The V end was cut by 2 bases, the J end by 0 bases, with 11 bases between. CDR3 DNA: TGTGCCAGCAGCCAAAGCCCACAGGGCTCCTACGAGCAGTACTTC. It codes for CASSQSPQGSYEQYF.

V and J are TRBV19 and TRBJ2-2, with D possibly matching TRBD1 (6 bases). CDR1 is LNHDA, CDR2 SQIVND, per germline (reference sequence). V gave up 5 bases and J gave up 5 bases, with 18 bases separating them. The CDR3 has 16 residues. CDR3 bases: TGTGCCAGTAGTGCCGCAACAGGGAGAAGAACCGGGGAGCTGTTTTTT. Translation gives CASSAATGRRTGELFF.

This rearrangement joins TRBV5-1 to TRBJ1-1, with 9 bases aligning to TRBD1. The germline V gene encodes CDR1 SGHRS and CDR2 YFSETQ. Trimming cost V 3 bases and J 3 bases; bases outside gene matches: 3. This CDR3 region has 14 residues. The CDR3 DNA reads TGCGCCAGCAGCTCCTGGACAGGGGACACTGAAGCTTTCTTT. Amino acid sequence: CASSSWTGDTEAFF.

The count of this clone is one. The chain joins TRBV6-5 to TRBJ1-4; D perhaps matches TRBD1 (6 bases). Per the germline V gene, CDR1 is MNHEY and CDR2 is SVGAGI. Trimming removed 5 bases from V and 5 bases from J, with 12 bases in between. CDR3 length equals 14 residues. The chain's CDR3 is CASSKQGGNEKLFF. The CDR3 DNA reads TGTGCCAGCAGTAAACAGGGTGGGAATGAAAAACTGTTTTTT.

The chain carries TRBV5-6 and TRBJ1-1, with D possibly matching TRBD1 (6 bases). V was shortened by 4 bases and J by 7 bases, with 11 bases between the two germline ends. There are 12 residues in the CDR3. CDR1 and CDR2 (germline): SGHDT, YYEEEE. CDR3 in DNA: TGTGCCAGCAGCGGATGGGGGCTTGAAGCTTTCTTT. Its translation is CASSGWGLEAFF.

The chain joins TRBV4-1 to TRBJ2-5; 9 positions match TRBD2. This CDR3 has 15 amino acids. V gave up 5 bases and J gave up 5 bases; unmatched junction bases: 9. Germline V lookup: CDR1 MGHRA, CDR2 YSYEKL. This CDR3 is CASSGAGTSRETQYF. CDR3 DNA: TGCGCCAGCAGCGGAGCCGGGACTAGCCGCGAGACCCAGTACTTC.

V gene TRBV6-5 combines with J gene TRBJ1-1, with D maybe TRBD1 (6 bases). Deletions cut 4 bases from V and 11 bases from J, with 17 bases between. Germline CDR1 and CDR2: MNHEY and SVGAGI. The CDR3 has 13 amino acids. In nucleotides, the CDR3 is TGTGCCAGCAGTTCCAACAAACAGGGCTATGCTTTCTTT. It encodes CASSSNKQGYAFF.